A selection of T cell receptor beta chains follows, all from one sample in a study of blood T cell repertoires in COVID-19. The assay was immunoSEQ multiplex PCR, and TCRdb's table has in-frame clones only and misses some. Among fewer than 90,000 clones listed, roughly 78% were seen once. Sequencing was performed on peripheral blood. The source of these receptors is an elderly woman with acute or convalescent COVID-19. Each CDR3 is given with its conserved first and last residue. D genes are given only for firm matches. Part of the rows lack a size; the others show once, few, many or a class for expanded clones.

cdr3_aa: CASSFQAGTGETQYF
cdr3_nt: TGTGCCAGCAGCTTCCAAGCCGGGACAGGGGAGACCCAGTACTTC
v_call: TRBV7-2
j_call: TRBJ2-5
clone_size: NA
d_call: TRBD1

cdr3_aa: CASSQREGLVYEQYF
cdr3_nt: TGTGCCAGCAGCCAACGGGAGGGTCTGGTCTACGAGCAGTACTTC
v_call: TRBV3-1/TRBV3-2
j_call: TRBJ2-7
clone_size: NA
d_call: TRBD2

cdr3_aa: CASSLSGLAGTDTQYF
cdr3_nt: TGTGCCAGCAGCCTTAGCGGGCTAGCGGGGACAGATACGCAGTATTTT
v_call: TRBV3-1/TRBV3-2
j_call: TRBJ2-3
clone_size: NA
d_call: TRBD2

cdr3_aa: CASSRFRGPSSYEQYF
cdr3_nt: TGCGCCAGCAGCCGATTCAGGGGCCCCTCCTCCTACGAGCAGTACTTC
v_call: TRBV23-1
j_call: TRBJ2-7
clone_size: NA
d_call: NA

cdr3_aa: CAWPTTSGRQNEQFF
cdr3_nt: TGTGCCTGGCCCACGACTAGCGGGAGGCAGAATGAGCAGTTCTTC
v_call: TRBV30
j_call: TRBJ2-1
clone_size: few
d_call: TRBD2

cdr3_aa: CASSFGTGHKKLFF
cdr3_nt: TGTGCCAGCAGCTTCGGGACAGGACATAAAAAACTGTTTTTT
v_call: TRBV5-4
j_call: TRBJ1-4
clone_size: NA
d_call: TRBD1

cdr3_aa: CASSVGQAGDEKLFF
cdr3_nt: TGTGCCAGCAGCGTAGGACAGGCTGGCGATGAAAAACTGTTTTTT
v_call: TRBV9
j_call: TRBJ1-4
clone_size: NA
d_call: NA

cdr3_aa: CAWILQGSPMNTEAFF
cdr3_nt: TGTGCCTGGATTCTACAGGGGTCGCCCATGAACACTGAAGCTTTCTTT
v_call: TRBV30
j_call: TRBJ1-1
clone_size: NA
d_call: TRBD1

cdr3_aa: CASSGGSASGSHKTQYF
cdr3_nt: TGTGCCAGCAGTGGGGGGTCGGCTAGCGGGAGTCACAAGACCCAGTACTTC
v_call: TRBV4-2
j_call: TRBJ2-5
clone_size: NA
d_call: TRBD2

cdr3_aa: CASSPPVNRHEAFF
cdr3_nt: TGTGCCAGCTCACCACCGGTAAACAGACATGAAGCTTTCTTT
v_call: TRBV18
j_call: TRBJ1-1
clone_size: NA
d_call: NA

cdr3_aa: CASSEGTGGNNYGYTF
cdr3_nt: TGTGCCAGCAGTGAAGGGACAGGGGGGAATAACTATGGCTACACCTTC
v_call: TRBV6-1
j_call: TRBJ1-2
clone_size: NA
d_call: TRBD1

cdr3_aa: CASSGGLPTVEQFF
cdr3_nt: TGTGCCAGCAGCGGCGGACTACCCACCGTAGAGCAGTTCTTC
v_call: TRBV9
j_call: TRBJ2-1
clone_size: NA
d_call: NA

cdr3_aa: CASGREEFYGYTF
cdr3_nt: TGTGCCAGCGGGAGGGAGGAATTCTATGGCTACACCTTC
v_call: TRBV6-5
j_call: TRBJ1-2
clone_size: NA
d_call: NA

cdr3_aa: CASSQGRGNSPLHF
cdr3_nt: TGTGCCAGCAGCCAAGGTAGGGGAAATTCACCCCTCCACTTT
v_call: TRBV3-1/TRBV3-2
j_call: TRBJ1-6
clone_size: NA
d_call: NA

cdr3_aa: CASRLAGGVYEQYF
cdr3_nt: TGTGCCAGCAGACTAGCGGGAGGCGTCTACGAGCAGTACTTC
v_call: TRBV5-8
j_call: TRBJ2-7
clone_size: once
d_call: TRBD2

cdr3_aa: CASSRAGAGTGELFF
cdr3_nt: TGTGCCAGCAGCCGAGCGGGAGCAGGGACCGGGGAGCTGTTTTTT
v_call: TRBV27
j_call: TRBJ2-2
clone_size: NA
d_call: TRBD2

cdr3_aa: CASSERGQGDTQYF
cdr3_nt: TGTGCCAGCAGTGAGCGGGGGCAAGGAGATACGCAGTATTTT
v_call: TRBV6-1
j_call: TRBJ2-3
clone_size: NA
d_call: NA

cdr3_aa: CASSVGQGTEKLFF
cdr3_nt: TGTGCCAGCAGCGTAGGACAGGGCACGGAAAAACTGTTTTTT
v_call: TRBV9
j_call: TRBJ1-4
clone_size: NA
d_call: TRBD1

cdr3_aa: CASSYSPPGYLRDGYTF
cdr3_nt: TGTGCCAGCAGTTACTCACCTCCGGGATACCTGAGGGATGGCTACACCTTC
v_call: TRBV6-2/TRBV6-3
j_call: TRBJ1-2
clone_size: NA
d_call: NA

cdr3_aa: CASSQAGGGSFYEQYF
cdr3_nt: TGTGCCAGCAGCCAAGCTGGAGGAGGTAGCTTCTACGAGCAGTACTTC
v_call: TRBV3-1/TRBV3-2
j_call: TRBJ2-7
clone_size: NA
d_call: NA

cdr3_aa: CASSKRGDYNEQFF
cdr3_nt: TGCGCCAGCAGCAAGCGGGGGGACTACAATGAGCAGTTCTTC
v_call: TRBV5-1
j_call: TRBJ2-1
clone_size: once
d_call: TRBD2

cdr3_aa: CASSVTSGGPYEQYF
cdr3_nt: TGTGCCAGCAGTGTGACTAGCGGGGGCCCCTACGAGCAGTACTTC
v_call: TRBV7-2
j_call: TRBJ2-7
clone_size: NA
d_call: TRBD2

cdr3_aa: CASRAGDTQYF
cdr3_nt: TGTGCCAGCAGGGCAGGAGATACGCAGTATTTT
v_call: TRBV6-6
j_call: TRBJ2-3
clone_size: NA
d_call: NA

cdr3_aa: CSAGRQSEAFF
cdr3_nt: TGCAGTGCCGGAAGACAGAGTGAAGCTTTCTTT
v_call: TRBV20-1
j_call: TRBJ1-1
clone_size: NA
d_call: NA

cdr3_aa: CASSKRPGQGRIGYGYTF
cdr3_nt: TGTGCCAGTAGCAAAAGGCCGGGACAGGGCCGAATTGGGTATGGCTACACCTTC
v_call: TRBV19
j_call: TRBJ1-2
clone_size: NA
d_call: TRBD1

cdr3_aa: CASSHRGTSGGRDTQYF
cdr3_nt: TGTGCCAGCAGTCACCGCGGGACTAGCGGGGGCCGAGATACGCAGTATTTT
v_call: TRBV6-6
j_call: TRBJ2-3
clone_size: NA
d_call: TRBD2

cdr3_aa: CASSLNPGQGSSTEAFF
cdr3_nt: TGTGCCAGCAGTTTGAACCCTGGACAGGGTTCGAGCACTGAAGCTTTCTTT
v_call: TRBV28
j_call: TRBJ1-1
clone_size: once
d_call: TRBD1

cdr3_aa: CAIRTGGLNTEAFF
cdr3_nt: TGTGCCATCAGGACAGGGGGCCTGAACACTGAAGCTTTCTTT
v_call: TRBV10-3
j_call: TRBJ1-1
clone_size: NA
d_call: TRBD1

cdr3_aa: CASNGQILNQPQHF
cdr3_nt: TGTGCCAGCAACGGACAGATCCTCAATCAGCCCCAGCATTTT
v_call: TRBV6-5
j_call: TRBJ1-5
clone_size: NA
d_call: NA

cdr3_aa: CASSYWGQGQAFF
cdr3_nt: TGTGCCAGCAGTTACTGGGGACAGGGGCAGGCTTTCTTT
v_call: TRBV6-6
j_call: TRBJ1-1
clone_size: NA
d_call: TRBD1

cdr3_aa: CAIGTGPGEQYF
cdr3_nt: TGTGCCATCGGGACAGGGCCTGGGGAGCAGTACTTC
v_call: TRBV10-3
j_call: TRBJ2-7
clone_size: NA
d_call: TRBD1

cdr3_aa: CASRADRGKLFF
cdr3_nt: TGTGCCAGCAGGGCCGATCGGGGAAAACTGTTTTTT
v_call: TRBV12-3/TRBV12-4
j_call: TRBJ1-4
clone_size: NA
d_call: NA

cdr3_aa: CASRQSGAYQETQYF
cdr3_nt: TGTGCCAGCAGACAAAGCGGGGCGTACCAAGAGACCCAGTACTTC
v_call: TRBV6-6
j_call: TRBJ2-5
clone_size: NA
d_call: TRBD2

cdr3_aa: CASSQEWGENEQFF
cdr3_nt: TGTGCCAGCAGCCAAGAATGGGGCGAAAATGAGCAGTTCTTC
v_call: TRBV3-1/TRBV3-2
j_call: TRBJ2-1
clone_size: NA
d_call: NA

cdr3_aa: CASSLSQGSYGYTF
cdr3_nt: TGTGCCAGCAGCTTATCCCAGGGGAGCTATGGCTACACCTTC
v_call: TRBV11-2
j_call: TRBJ1-2
clone_size: NA
d_call: NA

cdr3_aa: CASSPRTTGETQYF
cdr3_nt: TGTGCCAGCAGCCCCCGGACCACGGGGGAGACCCAGTACTTC
v_call: TRBV5-8
j_call: TRBJ2-5
clone_size: NA
d_call: NA

cdr3_aa: CASSLPGLAGAGGDTQYF
cdr3_nt: TGCGCCAGCAGCTTGCCGGGACTAGCGGGAGCTGGGGGCGATACGCAGTATTTT
v_call: TRBV5-1
j_call: TRBJ2-3
clone_size: NA
d_call: TRBD2

cdr3_aa: CASSGRRGNTGELFF
cdr3_nt: TGTGCCAGCAGCGGGCGCCGGGGGAACACCGGGGAGCTGTTTTTT
v_call: TRBV5-4
j_call: TRBJ2-2
clone_size: NA
d_call: NA

cdr3_aa: CASTQTGGFEAFF
cdr3_nt: TGTGCCAGCACCCAGACAGGGGGGTTCGAAGCTTTCTTT
v_call: TRBV6-5
j_call: TRBJ1-1
clone_size: NA
d_call: TRBD1

cdr3_aa: CASSLVARGQETQYF
cdr3_nt: TGCGCCAGCAGCTTGGTGGCCAGGGGCCAAGAGACCCAGTACTTC
v_call: TRBV5-1
j_call: TRBJ2-5
clone_size: NA
d_call: NA

cdr3_aa: CASRRISGGDNEQFF
cdr3_nt: TGTGCCAGCAGACGTATTAGCGGGGGAGACAATGAGCAGTTCTTC
v_call: TRBV7-8
j_call: TRBJ2-1
clone_size: once
d_call: TRBD2

cdr3_aa: CASTGTSGRYNEQFF
cdr3_nt: TGTGCCAGTACCGGGACTAGCGGGAGGTACAATGAGCAGTTCTTC
v_call: TRBV19
j_call: TRBJ2-1
clone_size: NA
d_call: TRBD2

cdr3_aa: CASSPTGVGGYTF
cdr3_nt: TGTGCCAGCAGTCCAACCGGGGTAGGTGGCTACACCTTC
v_call: TRBV12-3/TRBV12-4
j_call: TRBJ1-2
clone_size: NA
d_call: NA

cdr3_aa: CASRDFYEQYF
cdr3_nt: TGCGCCAGCAGAGACTTCTACGAGCAGTACTTC
v_call: TRBV5-1
j_call: TRBJ2-7
clone_size: NA
d_call: NA

cdr3_aa: CASSLGSGSGNTIYF
cdr3_nt: TGTGCCAGCAGCTTGGGGTCCGGGAGCGGAAACACCATATATTTT
v_call: TRBV7-3
j_call: TRBJ1-3
clone_size: NA
d_call: NA

cdr3_aa: CASSRGRGANTGELFF
cdr3_nt: TGTGCCAGCAGCAGGGGGCGCGGCGCGAACACCGGGGAGCTGTTTTTT
v_call: TRBV3-1/TRBV3-2
j_call: TRBJ2-2
clone_size: few
d_call: TRBD1

cdr3_aa: CASKRQENTGELFF
cdr3_nt: TGTGCCAGCAAGCGACAGGAGAACACCGGGGAGCTGTTTTTT
v_call: TRBV6-5
j_call: TRBJ2-2
clone_size: NA
d_call: NA

cdr3_aa: CASSIGGGTEAFF
cdr3_nt: TGTGCCAGTAGTATCGGGGGGGGCACTGAAGCTTTCTTT
v_call: TRBV19
j_call: TRBJ1-1
clone_size: once
d_call: NA

cdr3_aa: CASSQSGGPYGYTF
cdr3_nt: TGTGCCAGCAGCCAGTCCGGGGGACCTTATGGCTACACCTTC
v_call: TRBV7-8
j_call: TRBJ1-2
clone_size: NA
d_call: NA

cdr3_aa: CASSQRPILAGPTGELFF
cdr3_nt: TGTGCCAGCAGCCAAAGGCCGATACTAGCGGGACCCACCGGGGAGCTGTTTTTT
v_call: TRBV21-1
j_call: TRBJ2-2
clone_size: NA
d_call: NA

cdr3_aa: CASSLGTENTGELFF
cdr3_nt: TGCGCCAGCAGCTTGGGGACAGAGAACACCGGGGAGCTGTTTTTT
v_call: TRBV5-1
j_call: TRBJ2-2
clone_size: NA
d_call: NA

cdr3_aa: CASSVSGGPTGGEQFF
cdr3_nt: TGTGCCAGCAGCGTTAGCGGTGGCCCCACAGGGGGTGAGCAGTTCTTC
v_call: TRBV9
j_call: TRBJ2-1
clone_size: NA
d_call: TRBD1

cdr3_aa: CASSRSGQGIEAFF
cdr3_nt: TGTGCCAGCAGCCGCTCCGGACAGGGCATTGAAGCTTTCTTT
v_call: TRBV3-1/TRBV3-2
j_call: TRBJ1-1
clone_size: NA
d_call: TRBD1

cdr3_aa: CASSRTSGGTYGHRGAVF
cdr3_nt: TGCGCCAGCAGCAGAACTAGCGGGGGTACCTACGGTCACCGGGGAGCTGTTTTT
v_call: TRBV5-1
j_call: TRBJ2-2
clone_size: NA
d_call: TRBD2

cdr3_aa: CASSFGVAIFLAETQYF
cdr3_nt: TGTGCCAGCAGCTTCGGGGTAGCGATTTTTCTTGCGGAGACCCAGTACTTC
v_call: TRBV7-2
j_call: TRBJ2-5
clone_size: NA
d_call: NA

cdr3_aa: CASSLTGAGAEAFF
cdr3_nt: TGCGCCAGCAGCCTCACAGGGGCAGGGGCTGAAGCTTTCTTT
v_call: TRBV10-1
j_call: TRBJ1-1
clone_size: NA
d_call: TRBD1

cdr3_aa: CATSRDSAGGREQYF
cdr3_nt: TGTGCCACCAGCAGAGATTCGGCAGGGGGACGCGAGCAGTACTTC
v_call: TRBV15
j_call: TRBJ2-7
clone_size: few
d_call: TRBD1

cdr3_aa: CASSERRGFKPFF
cdr3_nt: TGTGCCAGCAGTGAAAGAAGAGGCTTTAAGCCCTTCTTC
v_call: TRBV6-1
j_call: TRBJ2-1
clone_size: many
d_call: NA

cdr3_aa: CATTSGAGGHEQYF
cdr3_nt: TGTGCCACCACCTCGGGGGCGGGAGGTCACGAGCAGTACTTC
v_call: TRBV6-5
j_call: TRBJ2-7
clone_size: NA
d_call: TRBD2